This T cell receptor (beta chain) is from a study of memory CD4+ T cells and cytomegalovirus serostatus. In the case of this clone: Its antigen is currently unknown.

Findings and limits, study-wide: Of 150 to 200 reported CMV TCRbeta sequences, roughly 67 were found in memory CD4+ repertoires.

With V trimmed by 5 bases and J by 2 bases, 8 bases remained unmatched. There are 15 residues in the CDR3. Germline loops: CDR1 SGHAT, CDR2 FQNNGV. Generated by immunoSEQ multiplex PCR, the TCRdb table keeps only in-frame clones and is missing some. The table has around 50,000 clones, 60% to 80% seen once. The sort gate was single viable CD3+CD4+CD8-CD45RO+ cells for memory CD4+ T cells. After thawing, CD4+ T cells were positively selected. This TCR derives from an adult in good health and CMV-seropositive. J is TRBJ1-2 and V is TRBV11-2; 7 positions agree with TRBD1. The specimen was memory CD4+ T cells from blood. CDR3 in amino acids: CASSPGTAYNYGYTF. The DNA for the CDR3 is TGTGCCAGCAGCCCCGGGACAGCATACAACTATGGCTACACCTTC.